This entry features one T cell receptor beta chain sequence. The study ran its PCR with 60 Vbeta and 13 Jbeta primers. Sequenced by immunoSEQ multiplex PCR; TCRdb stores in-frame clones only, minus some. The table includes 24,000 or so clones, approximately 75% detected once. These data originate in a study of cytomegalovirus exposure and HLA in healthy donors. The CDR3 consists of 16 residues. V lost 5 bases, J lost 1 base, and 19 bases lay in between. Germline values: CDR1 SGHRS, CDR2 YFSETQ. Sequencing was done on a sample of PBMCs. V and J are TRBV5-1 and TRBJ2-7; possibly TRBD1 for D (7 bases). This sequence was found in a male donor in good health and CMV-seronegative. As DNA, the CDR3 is TGCGCCAGCAGTTACGGAGGGACAGCCACATCCTACGAGCAGTACTTC. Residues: CASSYGGTATSYEQYF.